This T cell receptor (beta chain) was sequenced in a study of CD8 T cells in ankylosing spondylitis. Study-wide findings and caveats: Disease-associated clones were reportedly significantly overrepresented in matched ankylosing spondylitis synovial fluid. Ankylosing spondylitis blood appeared to be characterized by a TCR beta motif of under ten highly homologous variants. Earlier literature documents some of the motif variants in reactive arthritis synovial fluid and blood.

The CDR3 loop spans 14 amino acids. V shed 0 bases and J shed 0 bases, with 7 bases lying between them. The germline V gene encodes CDR1 SGHRS and CDR2 YFSETQ. A note on this clonotype: Its antigen is not known.

With molecular barcodes, quantitative 5'-RACE was used to make the TCR beta libraries. TCRdb itself ran the 5' RACE reads through MiXCR, one entry per CDR3 protein. The sample holds 150,000 to 200,000 distinct CDR3 sequences; 13% are singletons and the top ten take more than 15%. Sequenced material: blood, either unsorted or a sorted T cell fraction (not recorded which). The TCR comes from a male donor with ankylosing spondylitis or in good health (not recorded which). The V call is TRBV5-1, the J call TRBJ2-7; D not certain. CDR3 in amino acids: CASSLATDSYEQYF. The DNA of the CDR3 is TGCGCCAGCAGCTTGGCCACCGACTCCTACGAGCAGTACTTC. Based on the CDR3 plus reference TRBV5-1 and TRBJ2-7, the full variable domain is KAGVTQTPRYLIKTRGQQVTLSCSPISGHRSVSWYQQTPGQGLQFLFEYFSETQRNKGNFPGRFSGRQFSNSRSEMNVSTLELGDSALYLCASSLATDSYEQYFGPGTRLTVT.